Sequencing of this T cell receptor (beta chain) was carried out in a study of cytomegalovirus exposure and HLA in healthy donors. General study results and limits: In vitro data verified three CMV-associated chains as specific for CMV antigens. An analysis done earlier found most TCR beta V segments productive about 87% or about 30% of the time.

The CDR3 runs 17 residues. Germline V CDR1 and CDR2: SGDLS, YYNGEE. With 0 bases clipped from V and 1 base from J, the junction kept 8 bases outside the gene matches. PCR amplification relied on 60 Vbeta primers (plus 13 Jbeta primers). Clones were read by immunoSEQ multiplex PCR, and TCRdb kept only the in-frame ones, dropping some. The sample consists of about 79,000 clones, approximately 69% of them appearing once. For this clone: Its antigen remains unknown.

Though nominally healthy at sampling, donors likely had unrecorded immune exposures. The chain employs TRBV9 and TRBJ2-5, with TRBD2 matching 8 bases. This receptor was obtained from a middle-aged man in good health and CMV-seropositive. The sample taken for sequencing was PBMCs. The CDR3 DNA follows: TGTGCCAGCAGCGTAGCTGACTCGGCGGGGGGCCAAGAGACCCAGTACTTC. It encodes CASSVADSAGGQETQYF. Using reference TRBV9 and TRBJ2-5 for the parts outside the CDR3, the full variable domain is DSGVTQTPKHLITATGQRVTLRCSPRSGDLSVYWYQQSLDQGLQFLIQYYNGEERAKGNILERFSAQQFPDLHSELNLSSLELGDSALYFCASSVADSAGGQETQYFGPGTRLLVL.